A single sample is the source of the 7 T cell receptor beta chains below, sequenced in a study of T cells in Graves' hyperthyroidism and ophthalmopathy. Using RNA transcripts as the source, TCR beta CDR3 regions were amplified. With the HTBI primer set, the TCR CDR3 went through a first round of RT-PCR. TCRdb re-derived calls from the multiplex PCR reads in MiXCR, one entry per CDR3 protein. The sample lists roughly 600,000 distinct CDR3 sequences, approximately 14% occurring once. Sample: blood. The receptors originated from a woman aged 45-65 years with Graves' ophthalmopathy.

Many counts were recorded for this clonotype. This chain joins TRBV24-1 and TRBJ2-3; no reliable D call. CDR1 and CDR2 (germline): KGHDR, SFDVKD. The V end was cut by 2 bases, the J end by 5 bases, with 10 bases between. This CDR3 has 14 amino acids. This CDR3 is CATSDSDAKDTQYF. CDR3 DNA: TGTGCCACCAGTGATTCGGACGCGAAAGATACGCAGTATTTT.

This clonotype was observed once. One junction end does not reproduce the germline sequence, and a read error may be involved. The V and J genes are TRBV11-2 and TRBJ1-1; D uncertain. This CDR3 contains 14 residues. Germline V gene data show CDR1 as SGHAT and CDR2 as FQNNGV. CDR3 loop: CASSLEAFGTEALF. CDR3 nucleotide sequence: TGTGCCAGCAGCTTAGAGGCTTTTGGCACTGAAGCTCTCTTT.

This clonotype was seen ten or more times. The chain has TRBV5-1 and TRBJ2-2; no clear D. CDR1 and CDR2 (germline): SGHRS, YFSETQ. The CDR3 consists of 15 residues. Trimming pared 0 bases from V and 2 bases from J, leaving 8 bases between. Written as DNA, the CDR3 is TGCGCCAGCAGCTTGGACGCAGCCAACACCGGGGAGCTGTTTTTT. Amino acid sequence: CASSLDAANTGELFF.

Comment on this clonotype: A much larger clone lies a single base off, so this may be a read error. The chain is built from TRBV28 and TRBJ1-4; the D gene is possibly TRBD1 (5 bases). Germline CDR1 and CDR2: MDHEN and SYDVKM. The CDR3 spans 16 residues. V gave up 5 bases and J gave up 4 bases, with 17 bases separating them. The CDR3 protein is CASSVTSGPLNEKLFF. CDR3 coding DNA: TGTGCCAGCAGTGTCACGTCAGGGCCACTTAATGAAAAACTGTTTTTT.

Ten or more counts support this clonotype. This chain joins TRBV20-1 and TRBJ1-2; D gene unclear. V lost 0 bases to trimming and J lost 0 bases, with 11 bases between them. The CDR3 covers 15 residues. From germline, CDR1 is DFQATT and CDR2 SNEGSKA (reference sequence). In DNA, the CDR3 is TGCAGTGCTAGAGATCCCACCGCACCTAACTATGGCTACACCTTC. This sequence encodes CSARDPTAPNYGYTF.

This clonotype was found many times. This sequence joins TRBV24-1 and TRBJ2-1, with 9 bases identical to TRBD2. This CDR3 has 15 residues. The germline CDR1 and CDR2 sequences are KGHDR and SFDVKD. The trim removed 4 bases at V and 6 bases at J, leaving 6 bases unmatched. This chain's CDR3 is CATSDDTSGSNEQFF. CDR3 sequence (DNA): TGTGCCACCAGTGACGACACTAGCGGGTCCAATGAGCAGTTCTTC.

This clonotype was counted at least ten times. V usage is TRBV20-1 and J usage is TRBJ2-7, with D maybe TRBD2 (5 bases). Germline lookup yields CDR1 DFQATT and CDR2 SNEGSKA (reference sequence). V was trimmed by 6 bases and J by 5 bases, leaving 11 bases between them. The CDR3 sequence is 11 residues long. In DNA, the CDR3 is TGCAGTGCCCTGAGGGTAAACGAGCAGTACTTC. It yields the protein CSALRVNEQYF.